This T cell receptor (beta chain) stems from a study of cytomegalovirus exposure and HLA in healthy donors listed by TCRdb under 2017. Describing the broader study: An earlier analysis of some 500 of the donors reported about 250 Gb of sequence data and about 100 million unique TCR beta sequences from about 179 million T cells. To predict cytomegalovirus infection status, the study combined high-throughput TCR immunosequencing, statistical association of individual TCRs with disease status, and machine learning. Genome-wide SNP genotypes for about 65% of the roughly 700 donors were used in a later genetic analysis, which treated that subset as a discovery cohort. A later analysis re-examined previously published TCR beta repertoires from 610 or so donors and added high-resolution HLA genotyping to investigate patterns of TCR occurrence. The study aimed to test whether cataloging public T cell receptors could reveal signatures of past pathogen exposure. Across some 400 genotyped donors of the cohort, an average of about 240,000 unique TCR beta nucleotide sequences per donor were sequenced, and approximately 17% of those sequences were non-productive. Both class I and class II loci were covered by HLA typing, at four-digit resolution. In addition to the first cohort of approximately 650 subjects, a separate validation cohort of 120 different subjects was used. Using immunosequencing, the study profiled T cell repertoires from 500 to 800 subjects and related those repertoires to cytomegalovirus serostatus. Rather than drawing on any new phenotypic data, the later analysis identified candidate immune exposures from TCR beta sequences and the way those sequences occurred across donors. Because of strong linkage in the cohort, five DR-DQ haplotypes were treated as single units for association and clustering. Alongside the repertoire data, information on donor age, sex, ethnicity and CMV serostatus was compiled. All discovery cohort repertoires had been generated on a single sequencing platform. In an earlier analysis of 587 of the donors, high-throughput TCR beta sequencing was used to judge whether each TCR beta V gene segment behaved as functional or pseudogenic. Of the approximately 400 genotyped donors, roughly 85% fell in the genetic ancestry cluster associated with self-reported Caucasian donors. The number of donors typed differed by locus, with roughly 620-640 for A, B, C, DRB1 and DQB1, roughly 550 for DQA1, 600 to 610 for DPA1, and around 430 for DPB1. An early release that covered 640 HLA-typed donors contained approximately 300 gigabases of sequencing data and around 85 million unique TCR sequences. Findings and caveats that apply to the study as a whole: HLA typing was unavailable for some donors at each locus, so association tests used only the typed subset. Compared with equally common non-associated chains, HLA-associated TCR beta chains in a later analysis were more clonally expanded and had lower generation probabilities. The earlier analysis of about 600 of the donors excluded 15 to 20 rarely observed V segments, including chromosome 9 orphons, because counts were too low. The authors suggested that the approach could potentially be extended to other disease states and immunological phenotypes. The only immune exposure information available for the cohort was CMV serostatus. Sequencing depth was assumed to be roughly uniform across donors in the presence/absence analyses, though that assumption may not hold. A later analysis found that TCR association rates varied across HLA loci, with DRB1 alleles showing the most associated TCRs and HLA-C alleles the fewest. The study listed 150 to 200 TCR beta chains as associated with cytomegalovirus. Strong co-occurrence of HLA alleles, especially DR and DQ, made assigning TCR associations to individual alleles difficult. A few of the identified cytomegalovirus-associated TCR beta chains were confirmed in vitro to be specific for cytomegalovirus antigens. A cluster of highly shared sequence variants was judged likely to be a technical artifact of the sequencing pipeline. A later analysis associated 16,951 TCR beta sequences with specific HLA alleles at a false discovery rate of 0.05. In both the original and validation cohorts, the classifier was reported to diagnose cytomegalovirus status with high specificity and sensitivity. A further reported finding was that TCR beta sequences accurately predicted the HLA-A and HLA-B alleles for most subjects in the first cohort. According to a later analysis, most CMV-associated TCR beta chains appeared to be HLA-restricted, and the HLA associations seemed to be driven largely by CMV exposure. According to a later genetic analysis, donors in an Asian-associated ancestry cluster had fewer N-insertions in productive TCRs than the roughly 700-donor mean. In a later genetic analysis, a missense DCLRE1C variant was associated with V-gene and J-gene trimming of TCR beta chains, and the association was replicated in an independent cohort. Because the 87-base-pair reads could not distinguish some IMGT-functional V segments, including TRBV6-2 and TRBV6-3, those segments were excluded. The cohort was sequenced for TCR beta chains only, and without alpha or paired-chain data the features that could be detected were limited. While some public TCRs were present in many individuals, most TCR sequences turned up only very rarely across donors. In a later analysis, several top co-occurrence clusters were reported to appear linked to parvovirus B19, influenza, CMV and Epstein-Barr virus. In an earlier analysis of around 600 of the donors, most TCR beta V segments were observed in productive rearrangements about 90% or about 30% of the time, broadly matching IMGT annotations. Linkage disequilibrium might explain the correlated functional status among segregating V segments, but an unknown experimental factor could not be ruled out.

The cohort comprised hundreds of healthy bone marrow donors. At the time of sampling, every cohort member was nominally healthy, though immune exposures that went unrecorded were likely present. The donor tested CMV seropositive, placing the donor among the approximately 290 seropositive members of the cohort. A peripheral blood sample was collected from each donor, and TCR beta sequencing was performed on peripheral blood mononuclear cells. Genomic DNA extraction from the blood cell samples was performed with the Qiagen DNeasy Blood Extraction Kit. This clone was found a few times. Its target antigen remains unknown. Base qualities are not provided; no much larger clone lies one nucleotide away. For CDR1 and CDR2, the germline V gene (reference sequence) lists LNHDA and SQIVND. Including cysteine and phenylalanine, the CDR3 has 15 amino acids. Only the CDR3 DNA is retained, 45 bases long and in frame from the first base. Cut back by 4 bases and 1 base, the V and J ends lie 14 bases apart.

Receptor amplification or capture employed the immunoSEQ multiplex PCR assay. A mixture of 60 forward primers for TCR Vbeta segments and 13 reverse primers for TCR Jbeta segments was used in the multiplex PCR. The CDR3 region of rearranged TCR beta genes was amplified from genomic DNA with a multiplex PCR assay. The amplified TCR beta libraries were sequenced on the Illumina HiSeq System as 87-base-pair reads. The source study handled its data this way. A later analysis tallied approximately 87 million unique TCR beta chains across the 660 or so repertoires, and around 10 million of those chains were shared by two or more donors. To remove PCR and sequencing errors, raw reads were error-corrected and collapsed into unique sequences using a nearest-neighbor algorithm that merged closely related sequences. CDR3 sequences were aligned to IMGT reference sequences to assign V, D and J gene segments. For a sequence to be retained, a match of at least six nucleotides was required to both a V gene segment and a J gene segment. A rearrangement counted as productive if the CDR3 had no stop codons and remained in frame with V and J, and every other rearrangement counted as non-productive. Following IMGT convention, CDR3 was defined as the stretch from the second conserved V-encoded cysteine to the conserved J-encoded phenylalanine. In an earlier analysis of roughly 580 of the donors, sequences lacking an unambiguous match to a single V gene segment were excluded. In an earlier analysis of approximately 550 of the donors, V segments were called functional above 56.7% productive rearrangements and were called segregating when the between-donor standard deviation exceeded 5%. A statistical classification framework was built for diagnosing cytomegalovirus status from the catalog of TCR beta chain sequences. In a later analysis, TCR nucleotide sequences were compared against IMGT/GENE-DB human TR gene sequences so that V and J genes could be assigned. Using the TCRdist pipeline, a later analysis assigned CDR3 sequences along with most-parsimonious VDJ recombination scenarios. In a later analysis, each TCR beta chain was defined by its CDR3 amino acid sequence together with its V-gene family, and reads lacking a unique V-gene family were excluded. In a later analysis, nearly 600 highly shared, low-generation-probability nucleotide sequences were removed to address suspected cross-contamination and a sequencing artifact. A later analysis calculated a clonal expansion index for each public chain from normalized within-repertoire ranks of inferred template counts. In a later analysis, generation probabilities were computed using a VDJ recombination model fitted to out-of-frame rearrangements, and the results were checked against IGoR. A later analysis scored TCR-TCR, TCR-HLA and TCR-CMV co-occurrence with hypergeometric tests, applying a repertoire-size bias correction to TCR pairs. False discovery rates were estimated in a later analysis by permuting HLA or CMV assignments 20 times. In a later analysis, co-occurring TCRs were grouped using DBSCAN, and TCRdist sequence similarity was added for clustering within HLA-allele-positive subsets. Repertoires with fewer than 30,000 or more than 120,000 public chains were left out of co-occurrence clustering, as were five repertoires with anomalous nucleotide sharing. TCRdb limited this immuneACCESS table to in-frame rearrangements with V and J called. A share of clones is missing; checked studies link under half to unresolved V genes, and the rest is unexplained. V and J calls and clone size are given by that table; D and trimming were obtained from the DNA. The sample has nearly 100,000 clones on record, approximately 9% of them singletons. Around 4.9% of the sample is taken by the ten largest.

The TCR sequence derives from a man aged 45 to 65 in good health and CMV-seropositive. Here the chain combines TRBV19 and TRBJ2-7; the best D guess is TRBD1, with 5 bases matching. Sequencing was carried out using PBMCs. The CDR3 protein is CASSTNGAYSYEQYF. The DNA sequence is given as TGTGCCAGTAGTACAAATGGGGCCTATTCCTACGAGCAGTACTTC.